The 19 T cell receptor beta chains below come from one sample, sequenced in a study of blood T cell repertoires in COVID-19. Data came from immunoSEQ multiplex PCR; TCRdb stores just in-frame clones and leaves some out. This sample has a few hundred thousand clones; 70% to 90% occur once, and the top ten carry 3%. The sequenced sample was peripheral blood. The receptors derive from a man aged 18 to 30 with active or convalescent COVID-19.

This clone was detected once. J is TRBJ2-1 and V is TRBV5-1; TRBD2 matches 13 bases. With 2 bases clipped from V and 8 bases from J, the junction kept 10 bases outside the gene matches. CDR1 SGHRS and CDR2 YFSETQ come from the germline V gene. The CDR3 spans 17 residues. CDR3 sequence reads: CASSFWTTSGRADEQFF. CDR3 DNA: TGCGCCAGCAGCTTTTGGACAACTAGCGGGAGGGCCGATGAGCAGTTCTTC.

The CDR3 loop is CASAGQGGYYGYTF. CDR3 in DNA: TGTGCCAGCGCGGGACAGGGAGGTTACTATGGCTACACCTTC. The chain joins TRBV27 to TRBJ1-2; 9 positions agree with TRBD1. This CDR3 is 14 amino acids long. CDR1 and CDR2 (germline): MNHEY, SMNVEV (reference sequence). V trimming: 8 bases; J trimming: 3 bases; junction bases outside the gene matches: 7.

V gene TRBV9 combines with J gene TRBJ2-3; 7 bases map to TRBD1. The CDR3 spans 15 residues. The germline V gene has CDR1 SGDLS and CDR2 YYNGEE. J was trimmed by 0 bases and V by 4 bases; bases with no gene match: 5. In DNA form, the CDR3 reads TGTGCCAGCAGCCCCGGGACAGAGAGCACAGATACGCAGTATTTT. Translating it yields CASSPGTESTDTQYF.

The genes are TRBV6-5 and TRBJ1-5, with D maybe TRBD1 (5 bases). V dropped 6 bases and J dropped 3 bases, with 12 bases sitting between them. The germline CDR1 and CDR2 sequences are MNHEY and SVGAGI. The CDR3 is 14 amino acids. The CDR3 is CASRHQGNNQPQHF. The CDR3 DNA reads TGTGCCAGCAGACACCAGGGAAACAATCAGCCCCAGCATTTT.

This chain uses TRBV5-1 with TRBJ1-2; D unclear. Germline values: CDR1 SGHRS, CDR2 YFSETQ. The CDR3 spans 13 residues. V was clipped by 0 bases and J by 6 bases, with 9 bases between them. CDR3 sequence: CASSLAYSHGYTF. The DNA for the CDR3 is TGCGCCAGCAGCTTGGCGTACAGCCATGGCTACACCTTC. Using reference TRBV5-1 and TRBJ1-2 for the parts outside the CDR3, the full variable domain is KAGVTQTPRYLIKTRGQQVTLSCSPISGHRSVSWYQQTPGQGLQFLFEYFSETQRNKGNFPGRFSGRQFSNSRSEMNVSTLELGDSALYLCASSLAYSHGYTFGSGTRLTVV.

V gene TRBV28 combines with J gene TRBJ2-1, with 8 positions matching TRBD2. V was pared by 7 bases and J by 6 bases, with 17 bases of the junction left unmatched. CDR1 is MDHEN and CDR2 is SYDVKM in the germline V gene. CDR3 size: 17 residues. DNA of the CDR3: TGTGCCAGCATCTCAAACCCCGGGAGGGGGATGGTCAATGAGCAGTTCTTC. Its protein product is CASISNPGRGMVNEQFF. The full variable domain, completed using reference TRBV28 and TRBJ2-1, is DVKVTQSSRYLVKRTGEKVFLECVQDMDHENMFWYRQDPGLGLRLIYFSYDVKMKEKGDIPEGYSVSREKKERFSLILESASTNQTSMYLCASISNPGRGMVNEQFFGPGTRLTVL.

The V gene is TRBV18, the J gene TRBJ1-4; no clear D gene. V lost 3 bases and J 8 bases, leaving 13 bases between the germline ends. CDR1 KGHSH and CDR2 LQKENI come from the germline V gene. This CDR3 spans 14 amino acids. CDR3 sequence reads: CASSPTRLGEKLFF. DNA of the CDR3: TGTGCCAGCTCACCTACGAGGCTTGGGGAAAAACTGTTTTTT.

On this clone itself: Different DNA sequences within this sample yield the same CDR3. The V gene is TRBV9, the J gene TRBJ2-3; D remains unclear. Deletions cut 2 bases from V and 3 bases from J, with 7 bases between. The CDR3 covers 13 residues. In germline, CDR1 is SGDLS, CDR2 YYNGEE. The CDR3 spells CASSVGRTDTQYF. CDR3 DNA: TGTGCCAGCAGCGTCGGTAGAACAGATACGCAGTATTTT.

V and J are TRBV4-2 and TRBJ1-2, with 7 bases that match TRBD1. The CDR3 runs 14 residues. After removal of 0 bases from V and 8 bases from J, the junction contained 6 bases not matched to a gene. CDR1 is LGHNA, CDR2 YNFKEQ, per germline. The CDR3 is CASSQDRGDTGYTF. Here the CDR3 DNA reads TGTGCCAGCAGCCAAGACAGGGGGGACACCGGCTACACCTTC.

This clone was observed once. The genes are TRBV5-1 and TRBJ1-1, with D hard to call. V lost 5 bases to trimming and J lost 1 base, with 12 bases between them. CDR1 SGHRS and CDR2 YFSETQ come from the germline V gene. The CDR3 is made up of 14 amino acids. CDR3 sequence: CASRTTPPNTEAFF. The CDR3 DNA is TGCGCCAGCAGGACTACACCGCCGAACACTGAAGCTTTCTTT.

This chain connects TRBV13 to TRBJ1-6; no firm D call. The CDR3 has 14 residues. Trimming took 1 base from V and 7 from J, leaving 8 bases between them. Germline loops: CDR1 PRHDT, CDR2 FYEKMQ (reference sequence). The CDR3 sequence is CASSLESKNSPLHF. In nucleotides, the CDR3 is TGTGCCAGCAGCTTAGAATCTAAGAATTCACCCCTCCACTTT.

A few counts support this clone. The J gene is TRBJ1-1, the V gene TRBV4-2, with 7 bases lining up with TRBD1. The CDR3 totals 14 residues. With 3 bases clipped from V and 4 bases from J, the junction kept 5 bases outside the gene matches. Per germline, CDR1 LGHNA and CDR2 YNFKEQ. CDR3 bases: TGTGCCAGCAGCCACGAGACAGGGATCACTGAAGCTTTCTTT. It translates to CASSHETGITEAFF.

This clone has just one count. The chain recombines TRBV7-9 with TRBJ1-2; 11 bases are a match to TRBD1. V lost 4 bases to trimming and J lost 8 bases; unmatched junction nucleotides: 12. The CDR3 runs 16 residues. Germline values: CDR1 SEHNR, CDR2 FQNEAQ (reference sequence). CDR3 DNA: TGTGCCAGCAGCTCTGGGGTTGGACAGGGGGCGAGCGGCTACACCTTC. This encodes CASSSGVGQGASGYTF.

The rearrangement links TRBV19 to TRBJ1-6; D ambiguous. Germline V gene sequence: CDR1 LNHDA, CDR2 SQIVND (reference sequence). This CDR3 is 14 amino acids long. The V gene lost 3 bases and the J gene lost 10 bases, with 13 bases spanning the gap. CDR3 nucleotides: TGTGCCAGTAGTATGGTTCGGTCGGGGTCACCCCTCCACTTT. It yields the protein CASSMVRSGSPLHF. Full variable domain (missing parts from reference TRBV19 and TRBJ1-6): DGGITQSPKYLFRKEGQNVTLSCEQNLNHDAMYWYRQDPGQGLRLIYYSQIVNDFQKGDIAEGYSVSREKKESFPLTVTSAQKNPTAFYLCASSMVRSGSPLHFGNGTRLTVT.

The genes are TRBV4-1 and TRBJ2-7, with D possibly being TRBD1 (7 bases). Trimming shortened V by 0 bases and J by 0 bases, and 12 bases separated the two germline ends. Germline V lookup: CDR1 MGHRA, CDR2 YSYEKL. The CDR3 totals 16 residues. CDR3 sequence (DNA): TGCGCCAGCAGCCAAGATCAGGGGGGCGGCTCCTACGAGCAGTACTTC. This translates into CASSQDQGGGSYEQYF.

The chain is built from TRBV3-1 (or the pseudogene TRBV3-2) and TRBJ2-5; 9 bases fit TRBD1. The junction had 5 bases not matched to a gene; V was cut back by 1 base and J by 5 bases. The CDR3 is 15 amino acids. Germline CDR1 reads LGHDT; CDR2 reads YNNKEL (reference sequence). CDR3 in DNA: TGTGCCAGCAGCCAAGTTCGACAGGGGGGGGAGACCCAGTACTTC. Its protein product is CASSQVRQGGETQYF.

The chain uses TRBV15 and TRBJ1-1; D is unclear. Looked up from germline, CDR1 is LNHNV and CDR2 is YYDKDF (reference sequence). Deletions cut 4 bases from V and 10 bases from J, with 19 bases between. CDR3 length: 14 residues. The CDR3 reads CATSKLGQRDIAFF. Here the CDR3 DNA reads TGTGCCACCAGCAAACTAGGTCAGCGGGATATAGCTTTCTTT.

The V gene is TRBV5-4, the J gene TRBJ1-1; no clear D. The germline gives CDR1 SGHNT, CDR2 YYREEE (reference sequence). V lost 0 bases, J lost 1 base, and 4 bases lay in between. The CDR3 spans 13 residues. Here the CDR3 DNA reads TGTGCCAGCAGCTTGGGTCGGAACACTGAAGCTTTCTTT. Translation: CASSLGRNTEAFF.

Only a few counts were recorded for this clone. The chain recombines TRBV2 with TRBJ1-2, with 9 bases lining up with TRBD1. V lost 7 bases, J lost 2 bases, and 14 bases stayed unmatched. The CDR3 covers 17 residues. CDR1 SNHLY and CDR2 FYNNEI come from the germline V gene. CDR3 DNA sequence: TGTGCCAGCAACGTCGGGGGACAGGGTCGGAGAAACTATGGCTACACCTTC. This encodes CASNVGGQGRRNYGYTF.